Presented here are 32 T cell receptor beta chains from one specimen sequenced in a study of cytomegalovirus exposure and HLA in healthy donors. The PCR was carried out with 60 Vbeta primers and 13 Jbeta primers. Some clones are missing from TCRdb's copy, which holds only in-frame ones; the method was immunoSEQ multiplex PCR. The sample lists approximately 150,000 clones, around 77% occurring once. The sequenced material came from PBMCs. These receptors were taken from a woman aged 40-49 years in good health and CMV-seronegative.

This clone showed up just a few times. This rearrangement joins TRBV5-1 to TRBJ2-1; 8 positions match TRBD1. V was clipped by 4 bases and J by 8 bases; unmatched bases: 11. Germline assignment: CDR1 SGHRS and CDR2 YFSETQ. The CDR3 is made up of 15 amino acids. CDR3: CASSVLSQGAHEQFF. Written as DNA, the CDR3 is TGCGCCAGCAGCGTACTGAGCCAGGGGGCCCATGAGCAGTTCTTC.

This clone was seen more than once but under ten times. The chain joins TRBV2 to TRBJ1-2, with 7 bases that match TRBD1. The CDR3 runs to 16 residues. Germline assignment: CDR1 SNHLY and CDR2 FYNNEI. V gave up 10 bases and J gave up 4 bases; unmatched junction bases: 18. This CDR3 is CATDFPPDRRIYGYTF. CDR3 coding DNA: TGTGCCACCGACTTCCCTCCGGACAGGAGAATCTATGGCTACACCTTC.

The chain combines TRBV7-8 with TRBJ2-7, with 7 bases matching TRBD1. V was clipped by 0 bases and J by 4 bases; unmatched bases: 6. CDR3 length equals 15 residues. CDR1 is SGHVS, CDR2 FQNEAQ, per germline. The CDR3: CASSLAGTAGYEQYF. CDR3 bases: TGTGCCAGCAGCTTAGCGGGGACAGCAGGGTACGAGCAGTACTTC.

The genes are TRBV5-4 and TRBJ2-7; 15 bases line up with TRBD2. The CDR3 contains 16 residues. Looked up from germline, CDR1 is SGHNT and CDR2 is YYREEE (reference sequence). After removal of 2 bases from V and 6 bases from J, the junction contained 6 bases not matched to a gene. In nucleotides, the CDR3 is TGTGCCAGCAGCTTAGGGACTAGCGGGAGGCCAGGCGAGCAGTACTTC. Translated: CASSLGTSGRPGEQYF.

The V gene is TRBV19, the J gene TRBJ2-5; TRBD2 aligns across 14 bases. CDR1 is LNHDA and CDR2 is SQIVND in the germline V gene (reference sequence). The CDR3 extends over 15 amino acids. The J segment lost 5 bases and the V segment lost 5 bases, leaving 4 bases of the junction unmatched. DNA for the CDR3: TGTGCCAGTAGTCGACTAGCGGGAGGGTGGGAGACCCAGTACTTC. Translating gives CASSRLAGGWETQYF.

This clone was found a few times. This chain uses TRBV6-4 with TRBJ2-2; perhaps TRBD1 as D (6 bases). V gave up 7 bases and J gave up 4 bases, with 19 bases separating them. The germline CDR1 and CDR2 sequences are MRHNA and SNTAGT. CDR3 size: 16 residues. The CDR3 here is CASTFQPGQSTGELFF. CDR3 DNA sequence: TGTGCCAGCACCTTTCAACCGGGACAAAGCACCGGGGAGCTGTTTTTT.

This chain links TRBV28 with TRBJ1-2; TRBD1 agrees at 7 bases. The CDR3 is made up of 15 amino acids. Germline CDR1 reads MDHEN; CDR2 reads SYDVKM. V dropped 4 bases and J dropped 4; count of bases not matched to a gene: 9. The CDR3 sequence: CASSSQQGFGYGYTF. Here the CDR3 DNA reads TGTGCCAGCAGTTCTCAACAGGGGTTTGGCTATGGCTACACCTTC.

CDR3 sequence: CSVGIGETQYF. The CDR3 nucleotides read TGCAGCGTTGGCATCGGGGAGACCCAGTACTTC. The chain has TRBV29-1 and TRBJ2-5, with D unclear. This CDR3 has 11 amino acids. From germline, CDR1 is SQVTM and CDR2 ANQGSEA. V dropped 4 bases and J dropped 5 bases, with 8 bases sitting between them.

This rearrangement joins TRBV4-1 to TRBJ1-3, with D hard to call. The CDR3 extends over 19 amino acids. Per the germline V gene, CDR1 is MGHRA and CDR2 is YSYEKL. Trimming removed 1 base at V and 0 bases at J, with 19 bases between. The CDR3 DNA is TGCGCCAGCAGCCAAGCGCGAGATGAGGCAACGAGCTCTGGAAACACCATATATTTT. Its translation is CASSQARDEATSSGNTIYF.

This clone was seen a few times. The V call is TRBV29-1, the J call TRBJ2-3; TRBD2 agrees at 11 bases. This CDR3 spans 16 amino acids. Per germline, CDR1 SQVTM and CDR2 ANQGSEA. The V and J ends lost 5 bases and 3 bases, in that order; junction bases with no gene match: 10. The CDR3 region is CSVTRLGTSGTDTQYF. The CDR3 DNA reads TGCAGCGTTACCCGACTGGGGACTAGCGGTACAGATACGCAGTATTTT.

The gene calls are TRBV6-6 and TRBJ2-2; D may be TRBD2 (6 bases). Per the germline V gene, CDR1 is MNHNY and CDR2 is SVGAGI (reference sequence). V was cut by 5 bases and J by 8 bases, with 18 bases left in between. This CDR3 comprises 15 residues. The CDR3 nucleotides read TGTGCCAGCAGTCCCCGGGACTCCTGGATGGGGGAGCTGTTTTTT. Protein: CASSPRDSWMGELFF.

This chain joins TRBV7-3 and TRBJ2-1, with D possibly TRBD1 on 6 matching bases. V lost 4 bases to trimming and J lost 7 bases, with 11 bases between them. The CDR3 runs 13 residues. From germline, CDR1 is SGHTA and CDR2 FQGTGA. The CDR3: CASSSSRGNEQFF. The CDR3 DNA reads TGTGCCAGCAGCTCCAGCAGGGGTAATGAGCAGTTCTTC. The full variable domain, rest sourced from reference TRBV7-3 and TRBJ2-1, is GAGVSQTPSNKVTEKGKYVELRCDPISGHTALYWYRQSLGQGPEFLIYFQGTGAADDSGLPNDRFFAVRPEGSVSTLKIQRTERGDSAVYLCASSSSRGNEQFFGPGTRLTVL.

The chain uses TRBV14 and TRBJ1-1, with TRBD1 as a possible D gene (6 bases). V was shortened by 0 bases and J by 10 bases, with 27 bases between the two germline ends. The CDR3 is 18 residues long. From germline, CDR1 is SGHDN and CDR2 FVKESK. CDR3: CASSQDSRPGARIFGAFF. The DNA of the CDR3 is TGTGCCAGCAGCCAAGACTCCCGCCCAGGGGCCCGAATCTTCGGAGCTTTCTTT.

The V call is TRBV29-1, the J call TRBJ2-3; 14 bases map to TRBD2. Germline V gene data show CDR1 as SQVTM and CDR2 as ANQGSEA. V was clipped by 4 bases and J by 3 bases; unmatched bases: 3. The CDR3 loop spans 15 amino acids. The CDR3, as DNA: TGCAGCGTTGGAAGGACTAGCGGGAGGACAGATACGCAGTATTTT. Protein: CSVGRTSGRTDTQYF.

This CDR3 reads CASSEDTGPASYGYTF. The CDR3 coding sequence is TGTGCCAGCAGTGAAGACACAGGCCCCGCATCGTATGGCTACACCTTC. The V gene is TRBV6-1, the J gene TRBJ1-2; tentative D call: TRBD1 (5 bases). V dropped 1 base and J dropped 5 bases, with 17 bases sitting between them. Germline V gene sequence: CDR1 MNHNS, CDR2 SASEGT. The CDR3 runs to 16 residues.

This chain uses TRBV27 with TRBJ2-1; 9 positions match TRBD1. This CDR3 spans 14 amino acids. Looked up from germline, CDR1 is MNHEY and CDR2 is SMNVEV (reference sequence). With 5 bases clipped from V and 8 bases from J, the junction kept 7 bases outside the gene matches. The CDR3 loop reads CASSPGQGLDEQFF. CDR3 DNA: TGTGCCAGCAGTCCCGGACAGGGGCTCGATGAGCAGTTCTTC.

The genes are TRBV10-3 and TRBJ1-1, with 7 positions matching TRBD1. Germline assignment: CDR1 ENHRY and CDR2 SYGVKD. Trimming took 6 bases from V and 6 from J; bases not matched to a gene: 7. The CDR3 consists of 13 residues. The chain's CDR3 is CAIRFTGEAEAFF. Written as DNA, the CDR3 is TGTGCCATCAGATTCACAGGGGAAGCTGAAGCTTTCTTT.

The J gene is TRBJ2-6, the V gene TRBV28; 8 nucleotides align to TRBD1. Trimming took 2 bases from V and 1 from J; bases not matched to a gene: 1. Per germline, CDR1 MDHEN and CDR2 SYDVKM. This CDR3 comprises 16 residues. The CDR3 coding sequence is TGTGCCAGCAGTTTAACAGGGGGATCTGGGGCCAACGTCCTGACTTTC. It yields the protein CASSLTGGSGANVLTF.

The CDR3 loop is CASSPADRAGYTF. The CDR3 bases are TGTGCCAGCAGCCCAGCCGACAGGGCGGGCTACACCTTC. The rearrangement links TRBV7-3 to TRBJ1-2, with 7 bases identical to TRBD1. The CDR3 covers 13 residues. With 5 bases clipped from V and 8 bases from J, the junction kept 8 bases outside the gene matches. Germline CDR1 reads SGHTA; CDR2 reads FQGTGA.

V gene TRBV29-1 combines with J gene TRBJ1-1; 8 bases match TRBD1. The germline gives CDR1 SQVTM, CDR2 ANQGSEA. V lost 2 bases and J lost 11; bases outside the gene matches: 10. The CDR3 is 13 amino acids. CDR3 in amino acids: CSVESSQGASAFF. Written as DNA, the CDR3 is TGCAGCGTTGAATCGAGCCAGGGGGCTTCGGCTTTCTTT.

The rearrangement joins TRBV5-1 to TRBJ1-1, with 7 bases fitting TRBD1. This CDR3 is 14 amino acids long. V was clipped by 7 bases and J by 0 bases; unmatched bases: 6. Germline V gene data show CDR1 as SGHRS and CDR2 as YFSETQ. The CDR3 is CASSVTGVNTEAFF. The CDR3 DNA follows: TGCGCCAGCTCCGTCACAGGGGTGAACACTGAAGCTTTCTTT.

V usage is TRBV11-2 and J usage is TRBJ2-7; 8 nucleotides agree with TRBD2. Germline lookup yields CDR1 SGHAT and CDR2 FQNNGV. This CDR3 comprises 15 residues. V shed 0 bases and J 9 bases; nucleotides not matched to a gene: 10. The CDR3 region has the DNA TGTGCCAGCAGCTTAGATATAGCGGGAAGCGGTGGGCAGTACTTC. Amino acids: CASSLDIAGSGGQYF.

The chain couples TRBV27 to TRBJ2-3, with D perhaps TRBD1 (5 bases). The germline V gene has CDR1 MNHEY and CDR2 SMNVEV (reference sequence). This CDR3 contains 15 residues. V gave up 2 bases and J gave up 6 bases, with 15 bases separating them. CDR3 coding DNA: TGTGCCAGCAGTTTAAAGGGGTCCCCACGGGATACGCAGTATTTT. Its translation: CASSLKGSPRDTQYF.

The chain joins TRBV28 to TRBJ1-3; a possible D gene is TRBD1 (6 bases). Looked up from germline, CDR1 is MDHEN and CDR2 is SYDVKM. With 5 bases removed from V and 5 bases from J, the gap between germline ends came to 13 bases. CDR3 length: 14 amino acids. CDR3 coding DNA: TGTGCCAGCAGTCCTCACGACAGGCGAAACACCATATATTTT. Protein sequence: CASSPHDRRNTIYF.

The chain carries TRBV20-1 and TRBJ1-1, with D perhaps TRBD1 (5 bases). Trimming left V 5 bases short and J 3 bases short, with 7 bases between. CDR1 DFQATT and CDR2 SNEGSKA come from the germline V gene (reference sequence). The CDR3 contains 11 residues. This CDR3 reads CSAARDTEAFF. The CDR3 bases are TGCAGTGCTGCCAGGGACACTGAAGCTTTCTTT.

V and J are TRBV7-9 and TRBJ2-2, with D unclear. Germline V gene lookup returns CDR1 SEHNR and CDR2 FQNEAQ (reference sequence). V lost 5 bases, J lost 1 base, and 14 bases lay in between. This CDR3 has 16 amino acids. CDR3 nucleotides: TGTGCCAGCAGCATCCCTCGATCTATGAACACCGGGGAGCTGTTTTTT. It codes for CASSIPRSMNTGELFF.

This clone was counted only a few times. The V and J genes are TRBV18 and TRBJ2-1; D not certain. Germline V CDR1 and CDR2: KGHSH, LQKENI. The V gene lost 6 bases and the J gene lost 7 bases, with 10 bases spanning the gap. The CDR3 covers 12 residues. CDR3 nucleotide sequence: TGTGCCAGCTCTTGGAGTCCTAATGAGCAGTTCTTC. Translation gives CASSWSPNEQFF.

CDR3: CASSVRDTLYEQYF. CDR3 nucleotides: TGTGCCAGCAGTGTACGGGACACCCTCTACGAGCAGTACTTC. The J gene is TRBJ2-7, the V gene TRBV28, with D tentatively TRBD1 (6 bases). This CDR3 has 14 amino acids. Germline CDR1 MDHEN, CDR2 SYDVKM. Trimming took off 5 bases at V and 3 bases at J, with 14 bases between the two ends. Variable domain in full (rest from reference TRBV28 and TRBJ2-7): DVKVTQSSRYLVKRTGEKVFLECVQDMDHENMFWYRQDPGLGLRLIYFSYDVKMKEKGDIPEGYSVSREKKERFSLILESASTNQTSMYLCASSVRDTLYEQYFGPGTRLTVT.

CDR3 nucleotides: TGTGCCTGGAGTGTGGGAAGGGGAAACCCCGTCTATGGCTACACCTTC. It yields the protein CAWSVGRGNPVYGYTF. The J gene is TRBJ1-2, the V gene TRBV30; D is perhaps TRBD1 (5 bases). This CDR3 is 16 amino acids long. Trimming shortened V by 0 bases and J by 4 bases, and 18 bases separated the two germline ends. CDR1 is GTSNPN, CDR2 SVGIG, per germline (reference sequence).

This chain connects TRBV7-3 to TRBJ2-1; 10 bases match TRBD2. V lost 4 bases, J lost 7 bases, and 10 bases stayed unmatched. Germline V CDR1 and CDR2: SGHTA, FQGTGA. The CDR3 totals 16 residues. CDR3 nucleotides: TGTGCCAGCAGCTCTCCCGCGGGACTAGCGACGAATGAGCAGTTCTTC. Its translation is CASSSPAGLATNEQFF.

The chain recombines TRBV7-8 with TRBJ2-7; possibly TRBD2 for D (6 bases). Trimming left V 1 base short and J 6 bases short, with 10 bases between. The CDR3 contains 13 residues. Germline assignment: CDR1 SGHVS and CDR2 FQNEAQ. The chain's CDR3 is CASSLGGVSEQYF. The CDR3 DNA sequence: TGTGCCAGCAGCTTAGGGGGGGTGAGCGAGCAGTACTTC.

This chain uses TRBV5-1 with TRBJ2-5; TRBD2 matches 11 bases. V lost 2 bases and J lost 2; bases outside the gene matches: 5. Germline loops: CDR1 SGHRS, CDR2 YFSETQ. The CDR3 sequence is 16 residues long. CDR3 loop: CASSLVGTSGQETQYF. CDR3 coding DNA: TGCGCCAGCAGCTTAGTCGGGACTAGCGGTCAAGAGACCCAGTACTTC. The full variable domain, completed using reference TRBV5-1 and TRBJ2-5, is KAGVTQTPRYLIKTRGQQVTLSCSPISGHRSVSWYQQTPGQGLQFLFEYFSETQRNKGNFPGRFSGRQFSNSRSEMNVSTLELGDSALYLCASSLVGTSGQETQYFGPGTRLLVL.